This T cell receptor (beta chain) originates from a study of blood T cell repertoires in COVID-19. In the study overall: T cells, B-cell-depleted T cells, or PBMCs supplied cDNA or gDNA.

The CDR3 is made up of 15 amino acids. Germline-derived CDR1 and CDR2 are SNHLY and FYNNEI. With V trimmed by 6 bases and J by 1 base, 7 bases remained unmatched. Sequenced by immunoSEQ multiplex PCR; TCRdb stores in-frame clones only, minus some. The profile shows 80,000 to 130,000 clones, around 86% of them singletons. Individuals drawn from about 26 US areas were about 18 to 89 years old. In assigning cohorts, the study relied on participant-reported clinical history. The receptor's source is a woman aged 45-59 years who had recovered from COVID-19. Sequenced: PBMCs or T cells enriched from blood (not recorded which). J is TRBJ2-7 and V is TRBV2, with 9 bases aligning to TRBD1. The CDR3 spells CASREDRGYSYEQYF. In DNA, the CDR3 is TGTGCCAGCAGGGAGGACAGGGGCTATTCCTACGAGCAGTACTTC.